In its sample, the clone carrying this TCR beta chain was seen once. This record belongs to a study of cytomegalovirus exposure and HLA in healthy donors. A multiplex PCR was run with 60 Vbeta primers and 13 Jbeta primers. Using immunoSEQ multiplex PCR, the repertoire was profiled, and TCRdb retains in-frame clones only, with some absent. This sample has about 140,000 clones; roughly 80% occur once, and the top ten carry 8.8%. The CDR3 sequence is 14 residues long. Unmatched junction bases numbered 6, after V lost 8 bases and J lost 2 bases. Germline assignment: CDR1 SGHVS and CDR2 FQNEAQ. This clonotype was obtained from a woman between 50 and 59 years old in good health and CMV-seropositive. Sequenced sample: PBMCs. The rearrangement links TRBV7-8 to TRBJ2-7, with TRBD1 matching 10 bases. This CDR3 reads CASRTGTGAYEQYF. CDR3 DNA sequence: TGTGCCAGCCGAACCGGGACAGGGGCCTACGAGCAGTACTTC.